What follows are 2 T cell receptor beta chains derived from one specimen sequenced in a study of PD-1 blockade in classical Hodgkin lymphoma. Assay used: immunoSEQ multiplex PCR; TCRdb lists only in-frame clones, some missing. The sample has about 84,000 clones, about 89% seen once. Relapse was seen in all patients after autologous stem cell transplantation, and brentuximab vedotin exposure was variable. This material consisted of peripheral blood mononuclear cells (PBMCs), taken at baseline. The receptors come from a human donor with classical Hodgkin lymphoma.

Concerning this clone: At one of its ends the junction is not consistent with the germline gene, which may arise from a read error. DNA of the CDR3: TGTGCTAGCAGCTTAGCCCCGGGCAGGGGGCAAGGTCCGAACACCGGGGAGCTGTTTTTT. This translates into CASSLAPGRGQGPNTGELFF. V usage is TRBV7-7 and J usage is TRBJ2-2; 8 bases align to TRBD1. This CDR3 has 20 amino acids. Germline-derived CDR1 and CDR2 are SSHAT and FNYEAQ (reference sequence).

The chain carries TRBV27 and TRBJ2-7; TRBD2 matches at 12 bases. Looked up from germline, CDR1 is MNHEY and CDR2 is SMNVEV (reference sequence). CDR3 length: 14 amino acids. The V and J ends lost 9 bases and 5 bases, in that order; junction bases with no gene match: 8. CDR3 loop: CASKTSGRSDEQYF. CDR3 sequence (DNA): TGTGCCAGTAAGACTAGCGGGAGATCCGACGAGCAGTACTTC.